This T cell receptor beta chain was captured in a study of blood T cell repertoires in COVID-19. Method: immunoSEQ multiplex PCR; TCRdb's copy keeps in-frame clones and lacks some. In the table there are 300,000 to 400,000 clones, roughly 87% of which are singletons. The CDR3 has 15 residues. Trimming cost V 1 base and J 7 bases; bases outside gene matches: 8. Germline CDR1 and CDR2: SGHRS and YFSETQ. Sequences were obtained from peripheral blood. This clonotype originated in a man aged 25 to 40 with COVID-19, enrolled during active disease. This chain joins TRBV5-1 and TRBJ1-2; 9 bases are a match to TRBD1. The CDR3 region is CASSLHSGQGGGYTF. CDR3 sequence (DNA): TGCGCCAGCAGCTTGCACTCGGGACAGGGTGGTGGCTACACCTTC.